This TCR beta chain is from a study of CD8+CD57+ T cells in acquired aplastic anemia. Study-wide context: Recorded DNA amounts for sorted CD4+ and CD8+ cells had an average of about 3 ug.

Notes on the study in general: Under 35 was the count of CD8+ CDR3 sequences that patients shared with controls.

V was shortened by 6 bases and J by 2 bases, with 6 bases between the two germline ends. CDR3 length: 12 residues. The V gene's germline CDR1 is MGHDK and CDR2 SYGVNS. The template used for profiling TCR beta VDJ and CDR3 was genomic DNA. TCRdb fed the reads into MiXCR, producing one record per CDR3 protein. Among 75,000 to 100,000 distinct CDR3 sequences listed, approximately 73% were seen once. On this clonotype itself: Its antigen is not known.

Patients picked for sequencing had shown CD8+CD57+ cell expansion detected by flow cytometry. When blood sampling took place, the patients had received no therapy. This receptor was taken from a human donor with aplastic anemia. Material for sequencing was sorted CD4+, CD8+, or CD8+CD57+ T cells (not recorded which) from PBMCs. The chain has TRBV25-1 and TRBJ2-3; no definite D call. This CDR3 reads CASRSLTDTQYF. Here the CDR3 DNA reads TGTGCCAGCAGATCTCTCACAGATACGCAGTATTTT.